The rows below give T cell receptor beta chains drawn from one sample of a study of human T cells and chemical hapten exposure. MiXCR, applied by TCRdb to the RACE reads, yields one record per CDR3 protein. The sample has 150,000 to 200,000 distinct CDR3 sequences, about 30% seen once. The sample consisted of whole blood, taken in connection with sensitization to the hapten diphenylcyclopropenone (DPC). These receptors were collected from a woman younger than 35 with alopecia areata. Some clones in this sample may be carry-over from other donors' samples. Each CDR3 is given with its conserved first and last residue. The order of the fields is V gene, J gene, clone size, CDR3 protein. Size values are once, few and many counts, or a class for expanded clones, and some rows have none.

V gene: TRBV5-8; J gene: TRBJ2-7; clone size: few; CDR3 protein: CASQNLPGTGSYEQYF
V gene: TRBV6-5; J gene: TRBJ1-1; clone size: NA; CDR3 protein: CASSLQVYTEAFF
V gene: TRBV12-3/TRBV12-4; J gene: TRBJ2-1; clone size: few; CDR3 protein: CASSGDYNEQFF
V gene: TRBV2; J gene: TRBJ1-5; clone size: NA; CDR3 protein: CASSTGTAEHF
V gene: TRBV20-1; J gene: TRBJ1-2; clone size: few; CDR3 protein: CSASSLDSANYGYTF
V gene: TRBV27; J gene: TRBJ2-1; clone size: NA; CDR3 protein: CASSNGIQFF
V gene: TRBV20-1; J gene: TRBJ2-1; clone size: NA; CDR3 protein: CSASLLAGEEQFF
V gene: TRBV7-9; J gene: TRBJ2-1; clone size: few; CDR3 protein: CASSLVGVGNEQFF
V gene: TRBV20-1; J gene: TRBJ2-7; clone size: many; CDR3 protein: CSATTSGTSHNYEQYF
V gene: TRBV5-1; J gene: TRBJ2-5; clone size: NA; CDR3 protein: CASRGEGGMAQYF
V gene: TRBV6-5; J gene: TRBJ2-1; clone size: few; CDR3 protein: CASSPGTSGTNEQFF
V gene: TRBV9; J gene: TRBJ1-3; clone size: few; CDR3 protein: CASSQGLGFAGNTIYF
V gene: TRBV20-1; J gene: TRBJ2-7; clone size: NA; CDR3 protein: CSARWTAYEQYF
V gene: TRBV23-1; J gene: TRBJ2-1; clone size: NA; CDR3 protein: CATPRVCSYNEQFF
V gene: TRBV6-2/TRBV6-3; J gene: TRBJ2-7; clone size: few; CDR3 protein: CASSLRGVGGYEQYF
V gene: TRBV11-2; J gene: TRBJ2-4; clone size: few; CDR3 protein: CASSLTGGVAKNIQYF
V gene: TRBV7-2; J gene: TRBJ2-1; clone size: once; CDR3 protein: CASSLVSGAPRNYNEQFF
V gene: TRBV20-1; J gene: TRBJ2-1; clone size: NA; CDR3 protein: CSVPAIWTSGDEQFF
V gene: TRBV10-3; J gene: TRBJ1-2; clone size: NA; CDR3 protein: CAISEKARDGYGYTF
V gene: TRBV7-2; J gene: TRBJ2-3; clone size: NA; CDR3 protein: CAKSGGPTDTQYF
V gene: TRBV28; J gene: TRBJ2-5; clone size: NA; CDR3 protein: CASSPDNRETQYF
V gene: TRBV20-1; J gene: TRBJ1-6; clone size: few; CDR3 protein: CSARRTAGGSPLHF
V gene: TRBV20-1; J gene: TRBJ1-4; clone size: NA; CDR3 protein: CSARAGGATNEKLFF
V gene: TRBV20-1; J gene: TRBJ2-7; clone size: NA; CDR3 protein: CSARPAGTLSSYEQYF
V gene: TRBV9; J gene: TRBJ1-2; clone size: NA; CDR3 protein: CASQRGIDGYTF
V gene: TRBV20-1; J gene: TRBJ2-3; clone size: NA; CDR3 protein: CSARGGTISTDTQYF
V gene: TRBV5-6; J gene: TRBJ2-7; clone size: NA; CDR3 protein: CASSYRGVSYEQYF
V gene: TRBV28; J gene: TRBJ2-3; clone size: NA; CDR3 protein: CASSLIGDSTDTQYF
V gene: TRBV20-1; J gene: TRBJ2-7; clone size: few; CDR3 protein: CSAREPSGASYEQYF
V gene: TRBV7-2; J gene: TRBJ2-1; clone size: NA; CDR3 protein: CASSLGGRTSGRVGGFF
V gene: TRBV20-1; J gene: TRBJ2-7; clone size: NA; CDR3 protein: CSARDRARQAYEQYF
V gene: TRBV28; J gene: TRBJ2-7; clone size: NA; CDR3 protein: CASSNLPYEQYF
V gene: TRBV7-2; J gene: TRBJ2-1; clone size: NA; CDR3 protein: CASSLGTSGGLEQFF
V gene: TRBV30; J gene: TRBJ1-2; clone size: few; CDR3 protein: CAWSGGTTGYTF
V gene: TRBV5-1; J gene: TRBJ1-5; clone size: NA; CDR3 protein: CASSLGDRSQPQHF
V gene: TRBV4-2; J gene: TRBJ1-1; clone size: NA; CDR3 protein: CASSENRATEAFF
V gene: TRBV2; J gene: TRBJ2-2; clone size: NA; CDR3 protein: CASSGRITGELFF
V gene: TRBV3-1; J gene: TRBJ1-6; clone size: NA; CDR3 protein: CASSPPPGSPLHF
V gene: TRBV4-1; J gene: TRBJ1-2; clone size: NA; CDR3 protein: CASSQTGLYGYTF
V gene: TRBV20-1; J gene: TRBJ2-1; clone size: NA; CDR3 protein: CSAREGREQFF
V gene: TRBV25-1; J gene: TRBJ2-2; clone size: NA; CDR3 protein: CASSVADTTYGTGELFF
V gene: TRBV4-1; J gene: TRBJ1-4; clone size: NA; CDR3 protein: CASSHGRDTVATNEKLFF
V gene: TRBV5-1; J gene: TRBJ2-3; clone size: NA; CDR3 protein: CASSSQTGGADTQYF
V gene: TRBV25-1; J gene: TRBJ2-1; clone size: NA; CDR3 protein: CASSGPSGRTGEQFF
V gene: TRBV24-1; J gene: TRBJ2-1; clone size: once; CDR3 protein: CATSGGGRAFEQFF
V gene: TRBV6-2/TRBV6-3; J gene: TRBJ2-7; clone size: NA; CDR3 protein: CASSLTQGGYEQYF
V gene: TRBV29-1; J gene: TRBJ1-1; clone size: few; CDR3 protein: CSVIKNGQYYTEAFF
V gene: TRBV29-1; J gene: TRBJ2-7; clone size: NA; CDR3 protein: CSATIRDSYYEQYF
V gene: TRBV4-3; J gene: TRBJ2-3; clone size: NA; CDR3 protein: CASSPRDYSVPDTQYF
V gene: TRBV20-1; J gene: TRBJ1-1; clone size: few; CDR3 protein: CSAIQGMNTEAFF
V gene: TRBV5-1; J gene: TRBJ2-2; clone size: NA; CDR3 protein: CASSLEVFGELFF
V gene: TRBV18; J gene: TRBJ2-2; clone size: NA; CDR3 protein: CASSPLIFQNTGELFF